This entry lists 20 T cell receptor beta chains sequenced from one sample in a study of blood T cell repertoires in COVID-19 (dated by TCRdb to about 2020). The library was generated by the immunoSEQ multiplex PCR assay. TCRdb's version of the immuneACCESS table is confined to in-frame rearrangements and falls short of the full clone set. An unresolved V gene accounts for under half of the shortfall where checked; the remainder is of unknown origin. This sample gives tens of thousands of clones in total; roughly nine tenths of them show up just once. In total, the top ten clones hold 15% of the sample. What was sequenced was peripheral blood. The receptor set was obtained from a male donor with acute or convalescent COVID-19.

The chain has TRBV5-1 and TRBJ1-2; D is perhaps TRBD1 (6 bases). Germline assignment: CDR1 SGHRS and CDR2 YFSETQ. With 5 bases removed from V and 3 bases from J, the gap between germline ends came to 26 bases. CDR3 length: 18 residues. The CDR3 region has the DNA TGCGCCAGCAGTAGTTACAGGGTGCTTTCGACAGGCCACTATGGCTACACCTTC. Its translation is CASSSYRVLSTGHYGYTF.

The chain combines TRBV10-3 with TRBJ2-2; 11 bases are a match to TRBD2. V shed 6 bases and J 2 bases; nucleotides not matched to a gene: 5. This CDR3 is built from 16 residues. Germline V gene sequence: CDR1 ENHRY, CDR2 SYGVKD. The CDR3 region is CAIRITSGGNTGELFF. In DNA form, the CDR3 reads TGTGCCATCAGGATTACTAGCGGGGGTAACACCGGGGAGCTGTTTTTT.

In the case of this clone: A junction end diverges from the germline sequence, so it may reflect a read error. The chain combines TRBV7-2 with TRBJ1-5; no clear D. Per germline, CDR1 SGHTA and CDR2 FQGNSA. This CDR3 has 15 residues. The CDR3 sequence is CANSLFEGSGQPQHF. The CDR3 region has the DNA TGTGCCAACAGCTTATTTGAGGGTTCGGGTCAGCCCCAGCATTTT. Drawing the rest from reference TRBV7-2 and TRBJ1-5, the complete variable domain is GAGVSQSPSNKVTEKGKDVELRCDPISGHTALYWYRQSLGQGLEFLIYFQGNSAPDKSGLPSDRFSAERTGGSVSTLTIQRTQQEDSAVYLCANSLFEGSGQPQHFGDGTRLSIL.

The chain uses TRBV27 and TRBJ1-2; TRBD1 matches at 10 bases. The length of the CDR3 is 14 residues. Trimming removed 8 bases from V and 2 bases from J; junction bases left unmatched: 5. Germline-derived CDR1 and CDR2 are MNHEY and SMNVEV (reference sequence). The CDR3 DNA reads as TGTGCCAGCCGAAGGACAGGGGGAAACTATGGCTACACCTTC. This gives the protein CASRRTGGNYGYTF.

This chain uses TRBV19 with TRBJ2-1, with D possibly TRBD1 on 5 matching bases. The germline V gene has CDR1 LNHDA and CDR2 SQIVND (reference sequence). The CDR3 extends over 14 amino acids. Deletions cut 3 bases from V and 9 bases from J, with 15 bases between. DNA for the CDR3: TGTGCCAGTAGTATTTACTCAGGGCAGGTTGAGCAGTTCTTC. Residues: CASSIYSGQVEQFF. Full variable domain (remainder filled in from reference TRBV19 and TRBJ2-1): DGGITQSPKYLFRKEGQNVTLSCEQNLNHDAMYWYRQDPGQGLRLIYYSQIVNDFQKGDIAEGYSVSREKKESFPLTVTSAQKNPTAFYLCASSIYSGQVEQFFGPGTRLTVL.

The rearrangement links TRBV28 to TRBJ1-2, with 9 bases that match TRBD1. Losses at the gene ends were 5 bases for V and 3 bases for J; bases not matched to a gene: 7. From germline, CDR1 is MDHEN and CDR2 SYDVKM. The CDR3 has 15 residues. CDR3 sequence reads: CASSIRTGADYGYTF. The DNA for the CDR3 is TGTGCCAGCAGTATCCGGACAGGGGCGGACTATGGCTACACCTTC.

This clone was seen only once. The V gene is TRBV2, the J gene TRBJ1-3, with 8 positions matching TRBD1. Germline trimming cut 5 bases from V and 4 bases from J; bases unmatched to any gene: 4. The CDR3 spans 14 residues. Germline V CDR1 and CDR2: SNHLY, FYNNEI. The CDR3 spells CASSYRGDGNTIYF. The CDR3 nucleotides are TGTGCCAGCAGTTACAGGGGGGACGGAAACACCATATATTTT.

The chain couples TRBV7-6 to TRBJ1-2, with 12 bases identical to TRBD1. The germline V gene has CDR1 SGHVS and CDR2 FNYEAQ. With V trimmed by 1 base and J by 7 bases, 7 bases remained unmatched. This CDR3 has 16 residues. The CDR3 DNA follows: TGTGCCAGCAGCTTAGTGCCCCCGGGACAGGGGGCTGGCTACACCTTC. Encoded protein: CASSLVPPGQGAGYTF. The whole variable domain, filled in from reference TRBV7-6 and TRBJ1-2, reads GAGVSQSPRYKVTKRGQDVALRCDPISGHVSLYWYRQALGQGPEFLTYFNYEAQQDKSGLPNDRFSAERPEGSISTLTIQRTEQRDSAMYRCASSLVPPGQGAGYTFGSGTRLTVV.

The chain recombines TRBV6-5 with TRBJ1-2; TRBD1 agrees at 8 bases. The J segment lost 3 bases and the V segment lost 6 bases, leaving 3 bases of the junction unmatched. Germline V lookup: CDR1 MNHEY, CDR2 SVGAGI. This CDR3 has 13 residues. The CDR3, as DNA: TGTGCCAGCAGCGAGACAGGGGACTATGGCTACACCTTC. This gives the protein CASSETGDYGYTF.

The chain has TRBV3-1 (or the pseudogene TRBV3-2) and TRBJ1-6; D is uncertain. The CDR3 is 15 residues long. CDR1 and CDR2 from the germline V gene are LGHDT and YNNKEL (reference sequence). The V gene lost 1 base and the J gene lost 8 bases, with 12 bases spanning the gap. The CDR3 region is CASSQVASTDSPLHF. In nucleotides, the CDR3 is TGTGCCAGCAGCCAAGTTGCTTCAACGGATTCACCCCTCCACTTT.

The V gene is TRBV30, the J gene TRBJ1-5, with D possibly matching TRBD1 (5 bases). The CDR3 totals 14 residues. The ends were cut back, 0 bases at V and 4 bases at J, with 10 bases in the middle. The germline gives CDR1 GTSNPN, CDR2 SVGIG (reference sequence). The CDR3 region has the DNA TGTGCCTGGAGTGTACCAGGGAGGAATCAGCCCCAGCATTTT. Its protein product is CAWSVPGRNQPQHF.

The chain employs TRBV3-1 (or the pseudogene TRBV3-2) and TRBJ2-7; possible D gene TRBD2, 5 bases. CDR3 length: 14 amino acids. The V end lost 4 bases, the J end lost 5 bases, and 15 bases lay between the germline ends. The germline V gene encodes CDR1 LGHDT and CDR2 YNNKEL (reference sequence). The CDR3 region has the DNA TGTGCCAGCAGCCCGAGAGGCCAGAGGGACGAGCAGTACTTC. As protein: CASSPRGQRDEQYF.

This rearrangement joins TRBV4-1 to TRBJ2-3, with 9 bases matching TRBD2. The CDR3 consists of 18 residues. Trimming took 0 bases from V and 4 from J; bases not matched to a gene: 11. Germline CDR1 is MGHRA and CDR2 is YSYEKL. The DNA for the CDR3 is TGCGCCAGCAGCCAAGAACCTTGGGCTAGCGGGGCCCCAGATACGCAGTATTTT. It encodes CASSQEPWASGAPDTQYF.

The chain combines TRBV28 with TRBJ2-7; maybe TRBD2 (5 bases). Trimming left V 1 base short and J 2 bases short, with 6 bases between. The CDR3 contains 13 residues. The germline V gene encodes CDR1 MDHEN and CDR2 SYDVKM. Here the CDR3 reads CASSLSGTYEQYF. As DNA, the CDR3 is TGTGCCAGCAGTTTATCCGGGACCTACGAGCAGTACTTC. Supplemented by reference TRBV28 and TRBJ2-7, the full variable domain reads DVKVTQSSRYLVKRTGEKVFLECVQDMDHENMFWYRQDPGLGLRLIYFSYDVKMKEKGDIPEGYSVSREKKERFSLILESASTNQTSMYLCASSLSGTYEQYFGPGTRLTVT.

The rearrangement links TRBV2 to TRBJ2-6; no clear D gene. The CDR3 has 13 amino acids. CDR1 SNHLY and CDR2 FYNNEI come from the germline V gene. Trimming cost V 9 bases and J 1 base, with 7 bases left between them. CDR3 protein: CARQRSGANVLTF. The CDR3 region has the DNA TGTGCCAGGCAGCGATCTGGGGCCAACGTCCTGACTTTC.

This clone was found once. This rearrangement joins TRBV6-6 to TRBJ1-1; 8 bases line up with TRBD1. The CDR3 has 16 amino acids. The junction had 6 bases not matched to a gene; V was cut back by 2 bases and J by 1 base. Germline CDR1 is MNHNY and CDR2 is SVGAGI (reference sequence). The CDR3 reads CASSYPPGGSNTEAFF. The DNA for the CDR3 is TGTGCCAGCAGTTACCCCCCAGGGGGCTCGAACACTGAAGCTTTCTTT.

As to this clone: The sample has other DNA sequences that encode this CDR3 too. Here the CDR3 DNA reads TGCGCCAGCAGCTTGGCCGGGGGGCGCGACTACGAGCAGTACTTC. It is translated as CASSLAGGRDYEQYF. The rearrangement joins TRBV5-1 to TRBJ2-7, with D perhaps TRBD2 (7 bases). Trimming removed 0 bases at V and 3 bases at J, with 13 bases between. The V gene's germline CDR1 is SGHRS and CDR2 YFSETQ. CDR3 size: 15 residues.

This clone occurred a few times. CDR3: CAWSPGTGGSQPQHF. The CDR3 DNA sequence: TGTGCCTGGAGTCCCGGGACAGGGGGCAGTCAGCCCCAGCATTTT. V is TRBV30 and J is TRBJ1-5; 12 nucleotides agree with TRBD1. The germline V gene has CDR1 GTSNPN and CDR2 SVGIG (reference sequence). The CDR3 length is 15 residues. V was pared by 2 bases and J by 6 bases, with 5 bases of the junction left unmatched.

The chain combines TRBV7-2 with TRBJ2-3, with 9 positions matching TRBD2. This CDR3 is 14 amino acids long. Germline V gene data show CDR1 as SGHTA and CDR2 as FQGNSA. V gave up 1 base and J gave up 4 bases; unmatched junction bases: 0. For the CDR3, the DNA is TGTGCCAGCAGCTTAGGCGGGGGGGCAGATACGCAGTATTTT. It specifies CASSLGGGADTQYF.

This clone has a handful of counts. This rearrangement joins TRBV6-6 to TRBJ2-5; 7 bases match TRBD1. V trimming: 7 bases; J trimming: 5 bases; junction bases outside the gene matches: 10. The CDR3 contains 14 residues. Germline assignment: CDR1 MNHNY and CDR2 SVGAGI (reference sequence). The CDR3: CASTRTGVLETQYF. CDR3 DNA: TGTGCCAGCACCAGGACAGGAGTTTTGGAGACCCAGTACTTC.